This T cell receptor (beta chain) was documented in a study of CD8 T cells in Susac syndrome. The CDR3 totals 16 residues. Germline CDR1 and CDR2: MGHRA and YSYEKL. V lost 1 base and J lost 5, with 15 bases in between. Random hexamers were used to reverse transcribe the RNA input (roughly 0.5 to 1 ug). The authors amplified TCR beta CDR3 across 54 Vbeta and 13 Jbeta using immunoSEQ multiplex PCR. TCRdb ran MiXCR on the immunoSEQ multiplex PCR reads and lists one entry per CDR3 protein. Among 75,000 to 95,000 distinct CDR3 sequences listed, roughly 90% were seen once. For this clonotype: Its antigen is undetermined.

Regarding the study as a whole: As the study acknowledged, the number of individuals in its TCR sequencing and HLA analysis was relatively small.

TCR beta sequencing covered blood CD8+ and CD4+ T cells. The CD8+ and CD4+ T cells were isolated magnetically using a negative isolation approach, whereas the TEMRA cells were enriched by FACS. The J gene is TRBJ2-1, the V gene TRBV4-1; tentatively, D is TRBD2 (7 bases). The TCR comes from a human donor with multiple sclerosis. The sample was CD8+ T cells from PBMCs. The CDR3: CASSQAGGAFHNEQFF. The CDR3 nucleotides read TGCGCCAGCAGCCAAGCTGGGGGGGCCTTTCACAATGAGCAGTTCTTC.